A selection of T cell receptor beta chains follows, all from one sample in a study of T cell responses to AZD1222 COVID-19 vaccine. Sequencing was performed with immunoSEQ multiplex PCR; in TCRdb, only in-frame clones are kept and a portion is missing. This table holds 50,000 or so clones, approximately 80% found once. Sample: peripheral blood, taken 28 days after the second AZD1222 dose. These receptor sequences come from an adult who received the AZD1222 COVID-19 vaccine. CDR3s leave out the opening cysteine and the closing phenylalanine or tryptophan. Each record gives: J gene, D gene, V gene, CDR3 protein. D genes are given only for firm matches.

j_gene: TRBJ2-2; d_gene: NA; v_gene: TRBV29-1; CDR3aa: SVRTESNTGELF
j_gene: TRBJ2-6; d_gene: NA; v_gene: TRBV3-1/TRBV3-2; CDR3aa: ASSPRTSSSGANVLT
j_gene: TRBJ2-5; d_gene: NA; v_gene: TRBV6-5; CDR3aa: ASSPGQPDETQY
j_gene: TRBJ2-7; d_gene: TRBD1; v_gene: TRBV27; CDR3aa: ASSDRGPYEQY
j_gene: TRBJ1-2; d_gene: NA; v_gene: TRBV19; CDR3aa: ASSIDSNRVYGYT
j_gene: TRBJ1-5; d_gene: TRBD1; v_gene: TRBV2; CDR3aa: ASSENRGDQPQH
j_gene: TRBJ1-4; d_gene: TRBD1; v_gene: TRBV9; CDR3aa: ASSGRDRAGKLF
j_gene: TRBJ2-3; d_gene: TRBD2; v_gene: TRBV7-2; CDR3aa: ASSWVAGGKDTQY
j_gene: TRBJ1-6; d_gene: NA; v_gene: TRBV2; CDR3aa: ASRQNVQYNSPLH
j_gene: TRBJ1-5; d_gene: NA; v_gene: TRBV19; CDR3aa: ASSIVGRQPQH
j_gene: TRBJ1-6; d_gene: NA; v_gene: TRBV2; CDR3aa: ASRLQGYNSPLH
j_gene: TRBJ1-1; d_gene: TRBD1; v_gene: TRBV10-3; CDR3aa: AISDRGETEAF
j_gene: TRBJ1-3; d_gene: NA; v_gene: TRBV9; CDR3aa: ASSAGTLSGNTIY
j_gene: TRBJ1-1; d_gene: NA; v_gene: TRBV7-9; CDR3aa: ASSLSRVSTEAF
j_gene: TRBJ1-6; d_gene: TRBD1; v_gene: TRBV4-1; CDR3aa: ASSQDLPGGYPLH
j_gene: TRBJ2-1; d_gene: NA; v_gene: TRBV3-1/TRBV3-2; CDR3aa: ASSQEGASNEQF
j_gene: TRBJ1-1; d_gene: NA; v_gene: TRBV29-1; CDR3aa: SGHKGQPAVNTEAF
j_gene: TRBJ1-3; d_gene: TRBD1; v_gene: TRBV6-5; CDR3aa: ASSPGQGSGNTIY
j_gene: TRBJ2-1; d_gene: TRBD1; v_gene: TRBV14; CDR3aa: ASSQDPLGQVPYNEQF
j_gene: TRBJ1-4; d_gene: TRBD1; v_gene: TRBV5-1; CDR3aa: ASSLGIQGGEKLF
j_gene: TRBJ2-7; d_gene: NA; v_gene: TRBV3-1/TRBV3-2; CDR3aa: ASSQVPAATYEQY
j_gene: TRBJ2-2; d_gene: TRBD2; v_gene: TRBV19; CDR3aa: ASRPGLAGSGELF
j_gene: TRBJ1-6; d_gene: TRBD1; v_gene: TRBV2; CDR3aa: ASSRTGGNSPLH
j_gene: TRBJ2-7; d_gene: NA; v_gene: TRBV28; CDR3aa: ASSLEGYEQY
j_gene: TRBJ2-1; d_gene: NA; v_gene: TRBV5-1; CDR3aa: ASSLPDTYNEQF
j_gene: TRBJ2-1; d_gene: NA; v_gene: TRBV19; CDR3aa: ASKDGALSYNEQF
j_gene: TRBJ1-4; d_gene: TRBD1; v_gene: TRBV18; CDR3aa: ASSPDRGELF
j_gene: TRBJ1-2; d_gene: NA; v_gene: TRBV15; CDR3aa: ATSRSEGVGYT
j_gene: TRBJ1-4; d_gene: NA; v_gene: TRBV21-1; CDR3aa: ASRYNPGTVI
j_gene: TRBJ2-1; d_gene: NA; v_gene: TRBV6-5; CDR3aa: ASSHRTVNYNEQF
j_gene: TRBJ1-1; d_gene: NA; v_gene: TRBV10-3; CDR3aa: ASAGRNTEAF
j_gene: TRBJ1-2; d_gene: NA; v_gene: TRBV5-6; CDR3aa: ASSLESSYGYT
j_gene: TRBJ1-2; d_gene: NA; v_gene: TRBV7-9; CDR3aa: ASSLVNRVWDGYT
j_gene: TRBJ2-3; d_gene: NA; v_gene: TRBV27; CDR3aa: ASSWAGGSDTQY
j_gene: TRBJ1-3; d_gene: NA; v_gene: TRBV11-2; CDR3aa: ASSLTGQGNTIY
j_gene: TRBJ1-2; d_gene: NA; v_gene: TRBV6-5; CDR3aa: ASSYSWVSEGYT
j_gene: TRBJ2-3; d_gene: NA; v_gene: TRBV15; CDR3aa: ATGIPGSTDTQY
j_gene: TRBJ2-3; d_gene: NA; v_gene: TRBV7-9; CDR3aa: ASSLTRNINSDTQY
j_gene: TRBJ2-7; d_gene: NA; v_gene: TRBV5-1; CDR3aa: ASRVAASYEQY
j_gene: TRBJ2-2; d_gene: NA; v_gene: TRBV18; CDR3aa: ASSPPWTMNTGELF
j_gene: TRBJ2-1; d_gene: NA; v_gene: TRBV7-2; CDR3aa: ASSPRVAYNEQF
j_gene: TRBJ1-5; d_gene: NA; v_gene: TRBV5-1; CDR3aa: ASSPAGGSNQPQH
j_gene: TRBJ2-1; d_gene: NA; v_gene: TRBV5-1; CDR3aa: ASTSGSGIAYNEQF
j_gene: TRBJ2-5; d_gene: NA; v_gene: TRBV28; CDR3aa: ASTVGRGQETQY
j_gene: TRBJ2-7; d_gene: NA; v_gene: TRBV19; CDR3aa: ASSIKGLGYEQY
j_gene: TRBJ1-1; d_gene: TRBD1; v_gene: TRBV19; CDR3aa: ASSPGGGMNTEAF
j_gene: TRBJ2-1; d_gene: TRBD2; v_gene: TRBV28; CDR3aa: ASSLPGLAGF
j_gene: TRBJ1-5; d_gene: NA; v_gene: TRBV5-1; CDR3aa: ASSLLGPGQPQH
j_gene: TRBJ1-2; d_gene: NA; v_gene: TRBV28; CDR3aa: ASSLYDRTPNYGYT
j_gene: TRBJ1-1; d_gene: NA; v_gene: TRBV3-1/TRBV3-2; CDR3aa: ASSQEDLNTEAF
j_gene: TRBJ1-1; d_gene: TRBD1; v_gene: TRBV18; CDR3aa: ASSPTGETEAF
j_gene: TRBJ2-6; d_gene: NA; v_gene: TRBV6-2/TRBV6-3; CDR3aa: ASSYSSGGAGANVLT
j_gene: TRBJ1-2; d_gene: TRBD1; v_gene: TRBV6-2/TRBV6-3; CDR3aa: ASSYQGARGYT
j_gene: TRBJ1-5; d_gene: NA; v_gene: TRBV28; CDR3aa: ASSLSPRQVGYSNQPQH